The source of this T cell receptor beta chain is a study of cytomegalovirus exposure and HLA in healthy donors. Overall study findings and caveats: TCR beta V- and J-gene trimming was later associated with a missense DCLRE1C variant.

In the case of this clone: The antigen is undetermined.

V was trimmed by 7 bases and J by 7 bases, leaving 13 bases between them. The CDR3 is made up of 12 amino acids. Per germline, CDR1 SNHLY and CDR2 FYNNEI. The primer mix had 60 Vbeta and 13 Jbeta primers. Sequenced by immunoSEQ multiplex PCR; TCRdb stores in-frame clones only, minus some. This sample has 120,000 or so clones, with under 80% found just once. Sequencing was performed on PBMCs. The source of this sequence is a man between 60 and 70 years old in good health and CMV-seropositive. The chain employs TRBV2 and TRBJ1-2, with TRBD1 as a possible D gene (5 bases). CDR3 loop: CASKAGLTGYTF. DNA of the CDR3: TGTGCCAGCAAAGCAGGGTTGACTGGCTACACCTTC.